These T cell receptor beta chains were read from a single sample in a study of blood T cell repertoires in COVID-19. The repertoire was sequenced with immunoSEQ multiplex PCR; TCRdb's copy has only in-frame clones and lacks some. Of 200,000 to 250,000 clones in the sample, 84% were seen once. Sequences were obtained from PBMCs or T cells enriched from blood (not recorded which). The receptors derive from a woman in her 40s who had recovered from COVID-19. The CDR3 runs from the conserved cysteine through the conserved F or W. D genes are given only for firm matches. Clone size is stated in some rows and not others, as once, few, many or a class when expanded.

size	V	J	D	DNA	CDR3
-	TRBV11-2	TRBJ2-1	-	TGTGCCAGCAGCTTCAGACCTAGGCAGTTGGAGCAGTTCTTC	CASSFRPRQLEQFF
once	TRBV10-3	TRBJ2-2	-	TGTGCCATCAGTGAGTCTACTACGGACACCGGGGAGCTGTTTTTT	CAISESTTDTGELFF
-	TRBV5-4	TRBJ2-3	-	TGTGCCAGCAGCTTGGGAGAGCGATCCACAGATACGCAGTATTTT	CASSLGERSTDTQYF
-	TRBV9	TRBJ2-3	-	TGTGCCAGCAGCGTAGTCGGGGGGACACCAGATACGCAGTATTTT	CASSVVGGTPDTQYF
-	TRBV15	TRBJ2-7	-	TGTGCCACCAGCAGAGATTTACTAGCTAGCTACGAGCAGTACTTC	CATSRDLLASYEQYF
-	TRBV6-5	TRBJ2-5	TRBD1	TGTGCCAGCAGTACTTCCGGGACAGGGGTGACCCAGTACTTC	CASSTSGTGVTQYF
-	TRBV15	TRBJ1-4	-	TGTGCCACCAGCAGGAGGGGGTTTCCTAATGAAAAACTGTTTTTT	CATSRRGFPNEKLFF
-	TRBV7-3	TRBJ2-5	-	TGTGCCAGCAGCTTAGGGGCTAAAGAGACCCAGTACTTC	CASSLGAKETQYF
few	TRBV7-9	TRBJ1-6	-	TGTGCCAGCAGCTTAGCGGACACCGGCAATTCACCCCTCCACTTT	CASSLADTGNSPLHF
-	TRBV28	TRBJ1-4	TRBD1	TGTGCCAGCAGTTACAGGGGGCAGGCTAATGAAAAACTGTTTTTT	CASSYRGQANEKLFF
-	TRBV6-4	TRBJ1-4	-	TGTGCCAGCAGTACCCCAGGGTGTCGTGAAAAACTGTTTTTT	CASSTPGCREKLFF
-	TRBV4-3	TRBJ1-2	-	TGCGCCAGCAGCCACACGACAGGCGGCTACACCTTC	CASSHTTGGYTF
-	TRBV29-1	TRBJ2-6	TRBD2	TGCAGCGTGGGGGGAGGGAACTCTGGGGCCAACGTCCTGACTTTC	CSVGGGNSGANVLTF
-	TRBV30	TRBJ1-1	-	TGTGCCTGGGGGGCATTGAACACTGAAGCTTTCTTT	CAWGALNTEAFF
few	TRBV29-1	TRBJ2-7	-	TGCAGCGTTGTTCTCACGGGTCCCCCTTACGAGCAGTACTTC	CSVVLTGPPYEQYF
-	TRBV10-3	TRBJ1-1	TRBD1	TGTGCCATCAGTGAGTCGAACAGGGGGTCTAGGGAAGCTTTCTTT	CAISESNRGSREAFF
once	TRBV5-1	TRBJ1-3	-	TGCGCCAGCAGCTTTAGAGAGGGTGGAAACACCATATATTTT	CASSFREGGNTIYF
-	TRBV7-9	TRBJ1-2	-	TGTGCCAGCAGCTTTACAGGGCTTGGCTACACCTTC	CASSFTGLGYTF
once	TRBV30	TRBJ2-1	TRBD2	TGTGCCTGGAGTGTACTAGCGGTGGGGGAAAACAATGAGCAGTTCTTC	CAWSVLAVGENNEQFF
-	TRBV28	TRBJ2-2	-	TGTGCCAGCAGTTTATTAACCGGGGAGCTGTTTTTT	CASSLLTGELFF
once	TRBV28	TRBJ2-5	-	TGTGCCAGCAGTAGCCCCGGGACAAAAAAAGAGACCCAGTACTTC	CASSSPGTKKETQYF
-	TRBV14	TRBJ1-1	-	TGTGCCAGCAGCCAAGATACGGGGTTGGGCACTGAAGCTTTCTTT	CASSQDTGLGTEAFF
-	TRBV9	TRBJ2-3	TRBD2	TGTGCCAGCAGCGTAGGGGGGGCTAGCGGGACGGATACGCAGTATTTT	CASSVGGASGTDTQYF
-	TRBV7-9	TRBJ2-1	TRBD2	TGTGCCAGCAGCCGGTCGGGAGGGCTTTCCTACAATGAGCAGTTCTTC	CASSRSGGLSYNEQFF
-	TRBV11-3	TRBJ2-2	-	TGTGCCAGCAGCCCTCGACAAGTTGACACCGGGGAGCTGTTTTTT	CASSPRQVDTGELFF
-	TRBV24-1	TRBJ1-1	-	TGTGCCACCAGTGAAGGGGGGAGGGGATACACTGAAGCTTTCTTT	CATSEGGRGYTEAFF
once	TRBV28	TRBJ1-6	-	TGTGCCAGCAGTTTTCGGGGGTGGGTTTCACCCCTCCACTTT	CASSFRGWVSPLHF
-	TRBV19	TRBJ1-6	-	TGTGCCACCGACCCCCGGGGAGGTTCACCCCTCCACTTT	CATDPRGGSPLHF
few	TRBV7-2	TRBJ2-1	-	TGTGCCAGCAGCTCCCGTCGCAGCTACAATGAGCAGTTCTTC	CASSSRRSYNEQFF
-	TRBV2	TRBJ1-1	TRBD1	TGTGCCAGCAGTGGGGACAGCAATTTGGCTTTCTTT	CASSGDSNLAFF
-	TRBV19	TRBJ2-1	TRBD2	TGTGCCAGTAGTATCACAGGGACTAGCGGGAATGAGCAGTTCTTC	CASSITGTSGNEQFF
-	TRBV3-1/TRBV3-2	TRBJ1-3	-	TGTGCCAGCAGCCCAGAAGGAGGACGGTATCCCATATATTTT	CASSPEGGRYPIYF
-	TRBV27	TRBJ1-6	-	TGTGCCAGCAAATACAGGGAGAATTCACCCCTCCACTTT	CASKYRENSPLHF
-	TRBV10-1	TRBJ1-1	-	TGCGCCAGCAGTGGACAGATGGATACTGAAGCTTTCTTT	CASSGQMDTEAFF
-	TRBV7-3	TRBJ1-1	-	TGTGCCAGCAGCTTAGGGGGGGAGCGCACTGAAGCTTTCTTT	CASSLGGERTEAFF
once	TRBV19	TRBJ2-7	TRBD1	TGTGCCAGTAGTATCTCCCGGCAGGGGGCCTACGAGCAGTACTTC	CASSISRQGAYEQYF
-	TRBV6-5	TRBJ2-7	TRBD1	TGTGCCAGCAGACCGGGACAGTCCTCCGGCGAGCAGTACTTC	CASRPGQSSGEQYF
-	TRBV7-2	TRBJ1-4	-	TGTGCCAGCAGCCAACAGGGTGGTGTTGAAAAACTGTTTTTT	CASSQQGGVEKLFF
-	TRBV15	TRBJ1-2	TRBD1	TGTGCCACCAGCGGGAGGGACAGGGCGGACTATGGCTACACCTTC	CATSGRDRADYGYTF
-	TRBV15	TRBJ1-3	TRBD1	TGTGCCACCAGCGGAGGGACAGCTGGAAACACCATATATTTT	CATSGGTAGNTIYF
-	TRBV6-1	TRBJ2-2	TRBD2	TGTGCCAGCAGTGAGAGGGGGAGGGGACTAGCGGGGAACACCGGGGAGCTGTTTTTT	CASSERGRGLAGNTGELFF
-	TRBV12-3/TRBV12-4	TRBJ2-7	-	TGTGCCAGCAGTTACAGTCTCCACGAGCAGTACTTC	CASSYSLHEQYF
-	TRBV30	TRBJ2-7	-	TGTGCCTGGAGTCCCCGGGGATCCTACGAGCAGTACTTC	CAWSPRGSYEQYF
-	TRBV3-1/TRBV3-2	TRBJ2-2	-	TGTGCCAGCAGCCAGAGGCGACCGATCACCGGGGAGCTGTTTTTT	CASSQRRPITGELFF
-	TRBV20-1	TRBJ2-7	-	TGCAGTGCTAGTGATAGTAGCGGACTGGCCTACGAGCAGTACTTC	CSASDSSGLAYEQYF
-	TRBV11-1	TRBJ2-7	-	TGTGCCAGCAGCTCGAACCCGGGTCTTAGCTCCTACGAGCAGTACTTC	CASSSNPGLSSYEQYF
-	TRBV28	TRBJ2-2	TRBD1	TGTGCCAGCAGGCAGGGGGCTCGGGCCGGGGAGCTGTTTTTT	CASRQGARAGELFF
once	TRBV21-1	TRBJ2-2	-	TGTGCCAGCAGCAAAGACCCACGACTAAAAACCGGGGAGCTGTTTTTT	CASSKDPRLKTGELFF
-	TRBV2	TRBJ2-1	TRBD2	TGTGCCAGCAGAAAAAGCGGGAGGGCCCTGAATGAGCAGTTCTTC	CASRKSGRALNEQFF
-	TRBV4-1	TRBJ1-1	TRBD1	TGCGCCAGCAGCCTTAGGGGGCGCAACACTGAAGCTTTCTTT	CASSLRGRNTEAFF
-	TRBV9	TRBJ1-2	-	TGTGCCAGCAGCGTAGATAGGGGTTTGGACGGCTACACCTTC	CASSVDRGLDGYTF
-	TRBV6-5	TRBJ1-1	TRBD1	TGTGCCAGCAGCCCCAGGGGGACGGAGAACACTGAAGCTTTCTTT	CASSPRGTENTEAFF
-	TRBV2	TRBJ1-6	TRBD1	TGTGCCACAGGGACAGGGGATTCACCCCTCCACTTT	CATGTGDSPLHF
-	TRBV28	TRBJ2-7	-	TGTGCCAGCAGCCTTCCCGGACTTTCGCAGTACTTC	CASSLPGLSQYF
once	TRBV4-3	TRBJ1-2	-	TGCGCCAGCAGCCAAGGGCGGGAAGATAACTATGGCTACACCTTC	CASSQGREDNYGYTF
-	TRBV6-4	TRBJ2-2	-	TGTGCCAGCAGCCTAGCGAGGGGCACCGGGGAGCTGTTTTTT	CASSLARGTGELFF